One sample yielded the 25 T cell receptor beta chains listed below, sequenced in a study of blood T cell repertoires in COVID-19. TCRdb keeps only in-frame clones here, not all; method: immunoSEQ multiplex PCR. Among about 95,000 clones listed, 84% were seen once. What was sequenced was peripheral blood. All receptors come from a human donor in a cohort sampled during active COVID-19.

This clone was seen a single time. The J gene is TRBJ1-6, the V gene TRBV2; 9 bases agree with TRBD1. The CDR3 is made up of 13 amino acids. V shed 7 bases and J 9 bases; nucleotides not matched to a gene: 4. The V gene's germline CDR1 is SNHLY and CDR2 FYNNEI. CDR3 nucleotides: TGTGCCAGCACCGGACAGGGGAGTTCACCCCTCCACTTT. It translates to CASTGQGSSPLHF. The full variable domain, with the rest looked up from reference TRBV2 and TRBJ1-6, is EPEVTQTPSHQVTQMGQEVILRCVPISNHLYFYWYRQILGQKVEFLVSFYNNEISEKSEIFDDQFSVERPDGSNFTLKIRSTKLEDSAMYFCASTGQGSSPLHFGNGTRLTVT.

This chain joins TRBV19 and TRBJ1-3, with a tentative D call TRBD1 (5 bases). V was trimmed by 1 base and J by 1 base, leaving 11 bases between them. Germline V gives CDR1 LNHDA, CDR2 SQIVND (reference sequence). This CDR3 is 16 amino acids long. In nucleotides, the CDR3 is TGTGCCAGTAGTATAGGCCAGACAGAATCTGGAAACACCATATATTTT. It encodes CASSIGQTESGNTIYF.

V usage is TRBV5-1 and J usage is TRBJ1-1; 7 nucleotides align to TRBD1. Germline CDR1 is SGHRS and CDR2 is YFSETQ. CDR3 size: 15 residues. V dropped 3 bases and J dropped 1; count of bases not matched to a gene: 6. CDR3 region: CASSSPGQANTEAFF. The CDR3 region has the DNA TGCGCCAGCAGCTCGCCCGGACAGGCGAACACTGAAGCTTTCTTT.

This clone was counted between two and nine times. The chain combines TRBV27 with TRBJ1-1; 8 bases map to TRBD1. This CDR3 is 16 amino acids long. Germline CDR1 MNHEY, CDR2 SMNVEV (reference sequence). Losses at the gene ends were 3 bases for V and 1 base for J; bases not matched to a gene: 7. The CDR3 bases are TGTGCCAGCAGTTTGTATAGACAGGGGAGGAACACTGAAGCTTTCTTT. This translates into CASSLYRQGRNTEAFF.

The chain carries TRBV19 and TRBJ1-1; D ambiguous. CDR1 and CDR2 (germline): LNHDA, SQIVND (reference sequence). V lost 7 bases and J lost 0, with 9 bases in between. The CDR3 length is 13 residues. The chain's CDR3 is CASIGTMNTEAFF. DNA for the CDR3: TGTGCCAGTATTGGCACGATGAACACTGAAGCTTTCTTT.

The V gene is TRBV5-5, the J gene TRBJ2-3; 7 bases are a match to TRBD2. V shed 2 bases, J shed 1 base, and the junction held 7 bases outside the gene matches. Germline V gene sequence: CDR1 SGHKS, CDR2 YYEKEE (reference sequence). The CDR3 runs to 16 residues. The CDR3 sequence is CASSFLGAGGTDTQYF. CDR3 in DNA: TGTGCCAGCAGCTTCCTCGGGGCGGGGGGCACAGATACGCAGTATTTT.

The chain recombines TRBV7-2 with TRBJ1-5; a possible D gene is TRBD1 (5 bases). CDR1 is SGHTA and CDR2 is FQGNSA in the germline V gene. With 1 base removed from V and 0 bases from J, the gap between germline ends came to 10 bases. The CDR3 runs 16 residues. The DNA for the CDR3 is TGTGCCAGCAGCTTAGGGCCCCAGGGTAGCAATCAGCCCCAGCATTTT. Amino acid sequence: CASSLGPQGSNQPQHF. Full variable domain (rest looked up from reference TRBV7-2 and TRBJ1-5): GAGVSQSPSNKVTEKGKDVELRCDPISGHTALYWYRQSLGQGLEFLIYFQGNSAPDKSGLPSDRFSAERTGGSVSTLTIQRTQQEDSAVYLCASSLGPQGSNQPQHFGDGTRLSIL.

The chain combines TRBV7-2 with TRBJ1-1; no clear D. The ends were cut back, 1 base at V and 4 bases at J, with 7 bases in the middle. Per the germline V gene, CDR1 is SGHTA and CDR2 is FQGNSA. There are 13 residues in the CDR3. The CDR3 sequence: CASSLGAFTEAFF. The CDR3, as DNA: TGTGCCAGCAGCTTAGGGGCGTTCACTGAAGCTTTCTTT. Full variable domain (missing parts from reference TRBV7-2 and TRBJ1-1): GAGVSQSPSNKVTEKGKDVELRCDPISGHTALYWYRQSLGQGLEFLIYFQGNSAPDKSGLPSDRFSAERTGGSVSTLTIQRTQQEDSAVYLCASSLGAFTEAFFGQGTRLTVV.

This CDR3 is CASSLDRDREQYF. The CDR3 nucleotides read TGTGCCAGCAGCTTAGATCGGGACAGGGAGCAGTACTTC. The chain carries TRBV11-3 and TRBJ2-7; 8 nucleotides match TRBD1. The CDR3 consists of 13 residues. The V gene's germline CDR1 is SGHNT and CDR2 YENEEA. The trim removed 0 bases at V and 7 bases at J, leaving 2 bases unmatched. Looking up the rest from reference TRBV11-3 and TRBJ2-7 gives the full variable domain: EAGVVQSPRYKIIEKKQPVAFWCNPISGHNTLYWYLQNLGQGPELLIRYENEEAVDDSQLPKDRFSAERLKGVDSTLKIQPAELGDSAVYLCASSLDRDREQYFGPGTRLTVT.

The chain combines TRBV4-2 with TRBJ1-2; 8 bases match TRBD1. V shed 2 bases and J 2 bases; nucleotides not matched to a gene: 10. The CDR3 extends over 17 amino acids. CDR1 is LGHNA, CDR2 YNFKEQ, per germline. The CDR3 reads CASSQWTGSNSNYGYTF. The CDR3 bases are TGTGCCAGCAGCCAATGGACAGGGAGTAATTCCAACTATGGCTACACCTTC.

The chain is built from TRBV23-1 and TRBJ2-7; TRBD2 agrees at 8 bases. Being an ORF, TRBV23-1 has a function that is uncertain. The CDR3 is made up of 16 amino acids. The J segment lost 4 bases and the V segment lost 2 bases, leaving 10 bases of the junction unmatched. The CDR3 loop reads CASSQPAGTREYEQYF. Written as DNA, the CDR3 is TGCGCCAGCAGTCAACCTGCCGGGACTAGGGAATACGAGCAGTACTTC.

The CDR3 region has the DNA TGCGCCAGCAGCCCCTCGGCGACAGGGACCAACTATGGCTACACCTTC. Translating it yields CASSPSATGTNYGYTF. V gene TRBV5-1 combines with J gene TRBJ1-2, with TRBD1 matching over 7 bases. Germline V gene sequence: CDR1 SGHRS, CDR2 YFSETQ. The CDR3 extends over 16 amino acids. V gave up 4 bases and J gave up 2 bases; unmatched junction bases: 11.

The chain is built from TRBV24-1 and TRBJ2-5, with TRBD1 matching 8 bases. Germline lookup yields CDR1 KGHDR and CDR2 SFDVKD. The length of the CDR3 is 15 residues. Losses at the gene ends were 1 base for V and 2 bases for J; bases not matched to a gene: 2. The CDR3 region is CATSDFRGPQETQYF. CDR3 DNA sequence: TGTGCCACCAGTGATTTCAGGGGGCCGCAAGAGACCCAGTACTTC.

The chain uses TRBV6-5 and TRBJ1-1; D may be TRBD1 (5 bases). Germline-derived CDR1 and CDR2 are MNHEY and SVGAGI. CDR3 size: 16 residues. V gave up 0 bases and J gave up 0 bases, with 11 bases separating them. The CDR3 reads CASSYSLGTVNTEAFF. DNA for the CDR3: TGTGCCAGCAGTTACTCGCTCGGGACTGTGAACACTGAAGCTTTCTTT.

V and J are TRBV7-2 and TRBJ1-1; maybe TRBD1 (5 bases). This CDR3 has 15 amino acids. The V gene's germline CDR1 is SGHTA and CDR2 FQGNSA. V gave up 1 base and J gave up 5 bases, with 14 bases separating them. For the CDR3, the DNA is TGTGCCAGCAGCTTAGGATGGGGCAGCGCAACTGAAGCTTTCTTT. It translates to CASSLGWGSATEAFF.

This clone was recorded once. The chain uses TRBV5-6 and TRBJ2-2; D perhaps matches TRBD2 (5 bases). The germline V gene encodes CDR1 SGHDT and CDR2 YYEEEE. V was shortened by 5 bases and J by 6 bases, with 14 bases between the two germline ends. This CDR3 has 14 residues. CDR3 loop: CASSSGVHAGELFF. For the CDR3, the DNA is TGTGCCAGCAGTTCCGGGGTCCACGCCGGGGAGCTGTTTTTT.

J is TRBJ2-2 and V is TRBV5-4; 11 bases align to TRBD2. The CDR3 loop spans 18 amino acids. Trimming took 4 bases from V and 0 from J; bases not matched to a gene: 8. The germline gives CDR1 SGHNT, CDR2 YYREEE (reference sequence). This CDR3 is CASSTPGLAASNTGELFF. CDR3 sequence (DNA): TGTGCCAGCAGCACACCGGGACTAGCGGCTTCGAACACCGGGGAGCTGTTTTTT.

This clone was recorded once. The V and J genes are TRBV28 and TRBJ1-2; D is perhaps TRBD1 (6 bases). There are 13 residues in the CDR3. Germline lookup yields CDR1 MDHEN and CDR2 SYDVKM. V shed 3 bases and J shed 5 bases, with 10 bases lying between them. The CDR3 coding sequence is TGTGCCAGCAGTTTGGGGGGGGCTTATGGCTACACCTTC. Encoded protein: CASSLGGAYGYTF.

This chain connects TRBV4-1 to TRBJ1-2; the match to TRBD1 covers 12 bases. V trimming: 3 bases; J trimming: 7 bases; junction bases outside the gene matches: 9. The CDR3 is made up of 16 amino acids. Germline assignment: CDR1 MGHRA and CDR2 YSYEKL. CDR3 sequence: CASSHPGTGGFFGYTF. CDR3 coding DNA: TGCGCCAGCAGCCATCCCGGGACAGGGGGCTTTTTTGGCTACACCTTC.

Concerning this clone: Germline and junction disagree at one end, which may indicate a read error. The chain carries TRBV7-7 and TRBJ2-1; D remains ambiguous. CDR3 length equals 13 residues. Germline CDR1 reads SSHAT; CDR2 reads FNYEAQ (reference sequence). As DNA, the CDR3 is TGTGCTAGCAGCTTGTCCTTGGCCGATGAGCAGTTCTTC. This sequence encodes CASSLSLADEQFF.

This chain connects TRBV28 to TRBJ1-5; D call uncertain. The CDR3 has 14 residues. With 2 bases removed from V and 0 bases from J, the gap between germline ends came to 5 bases. From germline, CDR1 is MDHEN and CDR2 SYDVKM. CDR3 protein: CASSLDNSNQPQHF. CDR3 coding DNA: TGTGCCAGCAGTTTAGACAATAGCAATCAGCCCCAGCATTTT.

This chain connects TRBV6-5 to TRBJ2-1; TRBD2 matches at 8 bases. The CDR3 has 13 amino acids. Per germline, CDR1 MNHEY and CDR2 SVGAGI. Trimming removed 8 bases from V and 7 bases from J; junction bases left unmatched: 7. DNA of the CDR3: TGTGCCAGCTCGTACGGGAGGGGTAATGAGCAGTTCTTC. It yields the protein CASSYGRGNEQFF.

The V and J genes are TRBV10-3 and TRBJ1-2; 8 nucleotides align to TRBD1. The CDR3 loop spans 15 amino acids. V dropped 3 bases and J dropped 7; count of bases not matched to a gene: 10. CDR1 and CDR2 (germline): ENHRY, SYGVKD. DNA for the CDR3: TGTGCCATCAGTGAAAGGACAGGGCAAGAGACTGGCTACACCTTC. Its protein is CAISERTGQETGYTF.

J is TRBJ2-7 and V is TRBV9, with 13 bases identical to TRBD2. The ends lost 3 bases at V and 7 bases at J; junction bases unmatched: 22. CDR3 size: 20 residues. Germline CDR1 is SGDLS and CDR2 is YYNGEE. The CDR3 coding sequence is TGTGCCAGCAGCGCGAGTACCCCGGGCTGGACTAGCGGGAGACTGGGGGAGCAGTACTTC. It yields the protein CASSASTPGWTSGRLGEQYF.

J is TRBJ2-5 and V is TRBV19; 8 bases are a match to TRBD1. The CDR3 is 17 amino acids. After removal of 5 bases from V and 4 bases from J, the junction contained 15 bases not matched to a gene. From germline, CDR1 is LNHDA and CDR2 SQIVND (reference sequence). The CDR3 here is CASSLTGAAGTGETQYF. DNA of the CDR3: TGTGCCAGTAGTCTGACAGGGGCGGCGGGGACGGGAGAGACCCAGTACTTC.